This TCR beta chain was identified in a study of cytomegalovirus exposure and HLA in healthy donors. The overall study: Of 300 to 500 genotyped donors, roughly 81% grouped in the Caucasian-associated ancestry cluster.

The primer mix had 60 Vbeta and 13 Jbeta primers. Libraries were prepared by immunoSEQ multiplex PCR; TCRdb keeps only in-frame clonotypes and omits some of them. The table gives some 43,000 clones; the top ten clones make up under 2% of it. Germline loops: CDR1 SGDLS, CDR2 YYNGEE. Losses at the gene ends were 1 base for V and 5 bases for J; bases not matched to a gene: 7. The length of the CDR3 is 16 residues. Sequencing was done on a sample of PBMCs. The clonotype comes from a woman in her twenties or thirties in good health and CMV-seronegative. The V and J genes are TRBV9 and TRBJ2-2; 8 bases are a match to TRBD1. The DNA of the CDR3 is TGTGCCAGCAGCGTAATATCCAGGGGGCAGACCGGGGAGCTGTTTTTT. Its protein product is CASSVISRGQTGELFF.